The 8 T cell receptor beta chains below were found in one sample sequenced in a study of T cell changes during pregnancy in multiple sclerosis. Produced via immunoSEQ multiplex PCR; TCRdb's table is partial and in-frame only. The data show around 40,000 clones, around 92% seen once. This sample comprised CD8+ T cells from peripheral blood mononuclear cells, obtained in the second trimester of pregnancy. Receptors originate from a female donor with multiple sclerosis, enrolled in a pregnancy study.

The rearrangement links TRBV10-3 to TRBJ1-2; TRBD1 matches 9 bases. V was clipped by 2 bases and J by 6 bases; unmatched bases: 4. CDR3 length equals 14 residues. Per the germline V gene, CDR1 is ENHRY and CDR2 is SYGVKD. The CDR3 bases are TGTGCCATCAGTGAGACAGGGGGCCTAGATGGCTACACCTTC. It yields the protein CAISETGGLDGYTF.

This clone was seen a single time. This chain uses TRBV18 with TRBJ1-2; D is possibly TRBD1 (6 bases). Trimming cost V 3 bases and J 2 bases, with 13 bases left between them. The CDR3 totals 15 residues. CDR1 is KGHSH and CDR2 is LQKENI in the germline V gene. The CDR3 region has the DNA TGTGCCAGCTCACCGGGAAGGGGGTTGAACTATGGCTACACCTTC. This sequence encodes CASSPGRGLNYGYTF.

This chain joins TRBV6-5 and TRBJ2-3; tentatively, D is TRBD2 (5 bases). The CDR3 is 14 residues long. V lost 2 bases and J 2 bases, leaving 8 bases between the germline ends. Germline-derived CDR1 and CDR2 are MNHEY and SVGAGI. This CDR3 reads CASSYGSPTDTQYF. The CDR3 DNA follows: TGTGCCAGCAGTTACGGGAGCCCCACAGATACGCAGTATTTT.

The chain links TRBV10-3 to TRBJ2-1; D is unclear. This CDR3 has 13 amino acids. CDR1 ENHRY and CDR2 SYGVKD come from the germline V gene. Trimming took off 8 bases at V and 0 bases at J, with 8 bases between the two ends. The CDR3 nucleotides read TGTGCCATCCAAGAGAGCTCCTACAATGAGCAGTTCTTC. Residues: CAIQESSYNEQFF.

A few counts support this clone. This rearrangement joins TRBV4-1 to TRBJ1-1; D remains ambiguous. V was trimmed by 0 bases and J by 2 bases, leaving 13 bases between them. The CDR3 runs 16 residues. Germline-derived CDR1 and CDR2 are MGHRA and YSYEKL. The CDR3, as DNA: TGCGCCAGCAGCCAAGATCTCCAATGGAGTAACACTGAAGCTTTCTTT. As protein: CASSQDLQWSNTEAFF.

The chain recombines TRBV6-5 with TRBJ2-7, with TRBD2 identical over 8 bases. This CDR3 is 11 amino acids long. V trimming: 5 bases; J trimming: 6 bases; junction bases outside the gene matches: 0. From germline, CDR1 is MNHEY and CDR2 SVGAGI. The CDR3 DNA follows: TGTGCCAGCAGTCGGGGGGGCGAGCAGTACTTC. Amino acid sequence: CASSRGGEQYF.

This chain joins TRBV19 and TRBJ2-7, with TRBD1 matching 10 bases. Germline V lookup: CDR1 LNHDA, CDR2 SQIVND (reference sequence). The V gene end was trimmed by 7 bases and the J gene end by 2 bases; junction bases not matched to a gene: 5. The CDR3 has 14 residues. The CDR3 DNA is TGTGCCAGTAACGCCGGGACAGGGGCCTACGAGCAGTACTTC. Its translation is CASNAGTGAYEQYF.

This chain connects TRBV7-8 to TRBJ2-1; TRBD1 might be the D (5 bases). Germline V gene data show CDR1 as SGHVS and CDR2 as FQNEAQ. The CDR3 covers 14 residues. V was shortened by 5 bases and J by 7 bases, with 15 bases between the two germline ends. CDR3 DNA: TGTGCCAGCAGCACAGGAGAGGCGGTAAATGAGCAGTTCTTC. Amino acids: CASSTGEAVNEQFF.